These 15 T cell receptor beta chains were sequenced from one sample in a study of blood T cell repertoires in COVID-19 (dated by TCRdb to about 2020). Library preparation used the immunoSEQ multiplex PCR assay. The source is immuneACCESS, and TCRdb retained only in-frame sequences with V and J called. Part of the clones is not carried over; for the studies checked, unresolved V genes explain less than half of this, and the remainder is unexplained. This sample has approximately 130,000 clones in its table, and roughly four fifths of those were observed once. The leading ten clones occupy under 14% of the sample. Sequenced: peripheral blood. The receptors originated from a human donor in a cohort sampled during active COVID-19.

The genes are TRBV5-1 and TRBJ2-5; a weak D match, TRBD1 (6 bases). The CDR3 consists of 15 residues. The germline CDR1 and CDR2 sequences are SGHRS and YFSETQ. Trimming took 1 base from V and 2 from J, leaving 12 bases between them. The CDR3 reads CASSLPDSHQETQYF. In nucleotides, the CDR3 is TGCGCCAGCAGCTTGCCGGACAGCCATCAAGAGACCCAGTACTTC.

The chain joins TRBV5-1 to TRBJ2-7, with D perhaps matching TRBD1 (5 bases). This CDR3 has 13 residues. Trimming removed 4 bases from V and 4 bases from J, with 12 bases in between. CDR1 is SGHRS, CDR2 YFSETQ, per germline. CDR3 DNA: TGCGCCAGCAGCGACCCAGGGAAGTACGAGCAGTACTTC. Its protein product is CASSDPGKYEQYF.

The V gene is TRBV5-5, the J gene TRBJ2-7, with D uncertain. The length of the CDR3 is 13 residues. Per germline, CDR1 SGHKS and CDR2 YYEKEE (reference sequence). V dropped 0 bases and J dropped 3 bases, with 7 bases sitting between them. The CDR3 nucleotides are TGTGCCAGCAGCTTGGTGGAGAGCTACGAGCAGTACTTC. It codes for CASSLVESYEQYF.

This chain links TRBV30 with TRBJ1-5; 7 bases align to TRBD1. Germline V gene lookup returns CDR1 GTSNPN and CDR2 SVGIG (reference sequence). The CDR3 length is 12 residues. V lost 4 bases to trimming and J lost 6 bases; unmatched junction nucleotides: 3. The CDR3 loop is CAWKGAGQPQHF. Written as DNA, the CDR3 is TGTGCCTGGAAGGGGGCCGGTCAGCCCCAGCATTTT. The whole variable domain, remainder taken from reference TRBV30 and TRBJ1-5, is SQTIHQWPATLVQPVGSPLSLECTVEGTSNPNLYWYRQAAGRGLQLLFYSVGIGQISSEVPQNLSASRPQDRQFILSSKKLLLSDSGFYLCAWKGAGQPQHFGDGTRLSIL.

The chain is built from TRBV24-1 and TRBJ1-1; D is uncertain. CDR1 is KGHDR and CDR2 is SFDVKD in the germline V gene. The CDR3 spans 14 residues. V lost 7 bases and J 1 base, leaving 12 bases between the germline ends. This chain's CDR3 is CATRAQTENTEAFF. For the CDR3, the DNA is TGTGCCACCAGAGCCCAAACCGAGAACACTGAAGCTTTCTTT.

This chain links TRBV7-8 with TRBJ2-2; the D gene is possibly TRBD2 (5 bases). V was pared by 1 base and J by 6 bases, with 15 bases between. Germline CDR1 reads SGHVS; CDR2 reads FQNEAQ. CDR3 length: 16 residues. CDR3 sequence reads: CASSLEGETNPGELFF. The CDR3 nucleotides are TGTGCCAGCAGCTTAGAGGGAGAGACTAATCCCGGGGAGCTGTTTTTT.

V is TRBV7-9 and J is TRBJ2-1, with 11 positions matching TRBD2. Per the germline V gene, CDR1 is SEHNR and CDR2 is FQNEAQ (reference sequence). The CDR3 spans 17 residues. V shed 4 bases and J 1 base; nucleotides not matched to a gene: 6. CDR3 sequence (DNA): TGTGCCAGCAGCTCGACTAGCGGGGTTAGGTCCTACAATGAGCAGTTCTTC. Its protein is CASSSTSGVRSYNEQFF.

The rearrangement joins TRBV5-6 to TRBJ1-1; no reliable D call. The CDR3 is made up of 12 amino acids. Trimming shortened V by 5 bases and J by 4 bases, and 9 bases separated the two germline ends. Germline values: CDR1 SGHDT, CDR2 YYEEEE. Here the CDR3 DNA reads TGTGCCAGCAGGGGTGGGAGCACTGAAGCTTTCTTT. Protein: CASRGGSTEAFF.

The J gene is TRBJ1-1, the V gene TRBV19; 7 positions agree with TRBD1. Germline CDR1 LNHDA, CDR2 SQIVND (reference sequence). This CDR3 contains 14 residues. Unmatched junction bases numbered 9, after V lost 5 bases and J lost 6 bases. The CDR3 region is CASSPKTGLAEAFF. The CDR3 DNA reads TGTGCCAGTAGTCCAAAGACAGGGTTGGCTGAAGCTTTCTTT.

V and J are TRBV25-1 and TRBJ1-2; D gene ambiguous. V lost 3 bases and J lost 6, with 14 bases in between. Germline loops: CDR1 MGHDK, CDR2 SYGVNS. The CDR3 runs 14 residues. The CDR3 region is CASSENTGFDGYTF. CDR3 in DNA: TGTGCCAGCAGTGAGAATACGGGGTTTGATGGCTACACCTTC.

This chain joins TRBV27 and TRBJ2-3; 15 bases match TRBD2. The CDR3 runs 18 residues. CDR1 is MNHEY, CDR2 SMNVEV, per germline (reference sequence). The V and J ends lost 7 bases and 5 bases, in that order; junction bases with no gene match: 13. The CDR3 DNA reads as TGTGCCAGCATTCGGCAGGGGACTAGCGGGGGGTCACGAGATACGCAGTATTTT. This encodes CASIRQGTSGGSRDTQYF.

The rearrangement joins TRBV18 to TRBJ1-2; weak D call: TRBD1 (5 bases). The CDR3 sequence is 13 residues long. The ends were cut back, 5 bases at V and 4 bases at J, with 11 bases in the middle. The germline V gene encodes CDR1 KGHSH and CDR2 LQKENI. The CDR3: CASSSDSPYGYTF. CDR3 bases: TGTGCCAGCTCATCCGACAGCCCCTATGGCTACACCTTC.

The chain recombines TRBV6-2 or TRBV6-3 with TRBJ2-3, with 12 bases lining up with TRBD2. Germline CDR1 is MNHEY and CDR2 is SVGEGT. J was trimmed by 4 bases and V by 5 bases; bases with no gene match: 7. The CDR3 extends over 16 amino acids. CDR3 in DNA: TGTGCCAGCAGTGGGTCGGGACTAGCGGGCGCAGATACGCAGTATTTT. Translating gives CASSGSGLAGADTQYF.

V and J are TRBV7-9 and TRBJ2-7; D may be TRBD1 (5 bases). Trimming shortened V by 4 bases and J by 2 bases, and 15 bases separated the two germline ends. The CDR3 has 15 residues. The germline CDR1 and CDR2 sequences are SEHNR and FQNEAQ (reference sequence). The chain's CDR3 is CASSYLGRDPYEQYF. The CDR3 DNA follows: TGTGCCAGCAGCTACCTGGGCAGGGATCCCTACGAGCAGTACTTC.

The chain links TRBV3-1 (or the pseudogene TRBV3-2) to TRBJ2-6; D is perhaps TRBD2 (5 bases). V lost 4 bases and J 1 base, leaving 8 bases between the germline ends. CDR3 length equals 15 residues. The germline gives CDR1 LGHDT, CDR2 YNNKEL (reference sequence). The CDR3 reads CASSLPGSGANVLTF. Here the CDR3 DNA reads TGTGCCAGCAGCCTCCCGGGATCTGGGGCCAACGTCCTGACTTTC.